This T cell receptor (beta chain) was sequenced during a study of OX40 agonist ivuxolimab in advanced cancers. Overall study: The dose-escalation group included hepatocellular carcinoma, melanoma, renal cell carcinoma and head and neck cancer.

In its sample, this clone was seen once. This CDR3 is 12 amino acids long. The germline V gene encodes CDR1 MNHEY and CDR2 SVGAGI. Trimming took off 5 bases at V and 4 bases at J, with 5 bases between the two ends. TCRdb keeps only in-frame clones here, not all; method: immunoSEQ multiplex PCR. The repertoire has nearly 60,000 clones, roughly four fifths of them found once; the top ten carry 0.75%. The source is an adult with an advanced solid tumor such as melanoma, head and neck, liver or kidney cancer. The sequencing used CD4+ or CD8+ T cells sorted from blood, collected in a trial of the OX40 agonist ivuxolimab. The gene calls are TRBV6-5 and TRBJ2-2; D gene unclear. The CDR3 region is CASSPVTGELFF. CDR3 coding DNA: TGTGCCAGCAGTCCGGTCACCGGGGAGCTGTTTTTT.